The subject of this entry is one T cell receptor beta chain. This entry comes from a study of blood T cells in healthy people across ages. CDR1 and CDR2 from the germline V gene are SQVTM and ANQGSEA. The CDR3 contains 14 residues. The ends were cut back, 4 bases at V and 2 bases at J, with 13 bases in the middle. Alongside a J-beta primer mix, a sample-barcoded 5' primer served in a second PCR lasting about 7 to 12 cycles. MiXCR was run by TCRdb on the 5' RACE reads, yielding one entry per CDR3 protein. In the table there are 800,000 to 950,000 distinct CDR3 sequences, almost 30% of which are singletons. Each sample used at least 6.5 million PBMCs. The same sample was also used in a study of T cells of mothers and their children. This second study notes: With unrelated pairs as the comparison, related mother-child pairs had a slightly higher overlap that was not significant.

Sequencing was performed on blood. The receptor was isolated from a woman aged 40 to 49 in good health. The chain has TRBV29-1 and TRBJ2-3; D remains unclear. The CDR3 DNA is TGCAGCGTTGGGGTAGGGCAATCCACAGATACGCAGTATTTT. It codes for CSVGVGQSTDTQYF.